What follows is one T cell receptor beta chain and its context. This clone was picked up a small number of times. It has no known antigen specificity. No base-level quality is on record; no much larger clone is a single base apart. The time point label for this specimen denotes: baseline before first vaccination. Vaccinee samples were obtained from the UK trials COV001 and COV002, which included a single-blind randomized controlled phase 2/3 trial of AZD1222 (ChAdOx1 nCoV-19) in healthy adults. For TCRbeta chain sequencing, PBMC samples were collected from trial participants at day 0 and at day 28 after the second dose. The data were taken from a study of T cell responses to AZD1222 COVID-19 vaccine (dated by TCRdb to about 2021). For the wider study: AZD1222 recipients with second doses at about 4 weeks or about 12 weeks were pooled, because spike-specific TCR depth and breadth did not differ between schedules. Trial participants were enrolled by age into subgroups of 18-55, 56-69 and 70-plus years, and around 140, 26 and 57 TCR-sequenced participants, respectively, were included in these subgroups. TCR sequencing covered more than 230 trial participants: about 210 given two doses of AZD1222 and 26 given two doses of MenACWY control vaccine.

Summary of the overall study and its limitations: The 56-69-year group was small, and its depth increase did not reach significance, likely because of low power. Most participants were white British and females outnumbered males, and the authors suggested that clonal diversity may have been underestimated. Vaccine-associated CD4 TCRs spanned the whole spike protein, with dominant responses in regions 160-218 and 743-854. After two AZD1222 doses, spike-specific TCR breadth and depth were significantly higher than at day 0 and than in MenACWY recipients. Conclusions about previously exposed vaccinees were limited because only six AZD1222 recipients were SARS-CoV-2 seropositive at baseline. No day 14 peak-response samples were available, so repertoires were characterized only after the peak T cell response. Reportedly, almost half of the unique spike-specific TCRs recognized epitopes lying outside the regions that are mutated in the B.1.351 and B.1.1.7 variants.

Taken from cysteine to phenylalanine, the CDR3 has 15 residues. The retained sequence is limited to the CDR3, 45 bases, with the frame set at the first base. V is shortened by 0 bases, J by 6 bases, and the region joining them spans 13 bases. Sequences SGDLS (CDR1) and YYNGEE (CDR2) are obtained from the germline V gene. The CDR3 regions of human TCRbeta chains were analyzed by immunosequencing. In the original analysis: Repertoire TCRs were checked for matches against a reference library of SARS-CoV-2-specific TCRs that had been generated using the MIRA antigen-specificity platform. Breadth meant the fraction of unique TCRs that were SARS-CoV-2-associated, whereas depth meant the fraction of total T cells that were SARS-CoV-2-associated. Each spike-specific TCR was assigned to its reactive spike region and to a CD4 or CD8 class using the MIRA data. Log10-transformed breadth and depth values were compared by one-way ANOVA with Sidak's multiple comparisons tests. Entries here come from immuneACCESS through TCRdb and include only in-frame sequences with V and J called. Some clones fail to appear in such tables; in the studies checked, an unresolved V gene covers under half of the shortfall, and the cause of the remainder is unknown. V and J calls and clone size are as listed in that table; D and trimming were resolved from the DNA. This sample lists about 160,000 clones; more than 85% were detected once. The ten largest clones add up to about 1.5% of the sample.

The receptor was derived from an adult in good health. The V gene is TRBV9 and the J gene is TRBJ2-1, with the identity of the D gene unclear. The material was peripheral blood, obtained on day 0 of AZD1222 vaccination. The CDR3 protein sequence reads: CASSVGAGALNEQFF. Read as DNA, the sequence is TGTGCCAGCAGCGTAGGGGCAGGAGCTCTCAATGAGCAGTTCTTC.